What follows are 18 T cell receptor beta chains derived from one specimen sequenced in a study of beta chain features in type 1 diabetes. Expressed TCRB transcripts were sequenced because the isolated RNA had all been reverse transcribed beforehand. TCRdb keeps only in-frame clones here, not all; method: immunoSEQ multiplex PCR. The sample gives 860,000 or so clones, around a sixth of which show up once; roughly 0.025% is in the top ten. The sequenced sample consisted of naive CD4+ T cells from blood. All receptors derive from a young woman in good health.

The gene calls are TRBV19 and TRBJ2-2; the D is unclear. V lost 8 bases, J lost 1 base, and 11 bases lay in between. Per germline, CDR1 LNHDA and CDR2 SQIVND (reference sequence). This CDR3 is 14 amino acids long. CDR3 in DNA: TGTGCCAGTGGCAGGACGGTGAACACCGGGGAGCTGTTTTTT. Protein sequence: CASGRTVNTGELFF.

This clone was counted a few times. In nucleotides, the CDR3 is TGTGCCAGCAGTCGGCAGCGCTCCTACAATGAGCAGTTCTTC. This gives the protein CASSRQRSYNEQFF. J is TRBJ2-1 and V is TRBV28; unclear D gene. Germline V gene sequence: CDR1 MDHEN, CDR2 SYDVKM. This CDR3 has 14 residues. V lost 5 bases, J lost 0 bases, and 8 bases lay in between.

The chain recombines TRBV18 with TRBJ1-4; D gene unclear. CDR3 size: 16 residues. Germline CDR1 and CDR2: KGHSH and LQKENI. Trimming took off 2 bases at V and 0 bases at J, with 10 bases between the two ends. Written as DNA, the CDR3 is TGTGCCAGCTCACCAAATTTTGGTCCAACTAATGAAAAACTGTTTTTT. Residues: CASSPNFGPTNEKLFF.

This clone appeared a few times. The rearrangement uses TRBV5-1 and TRBJ2-7; tentative D call: TRBD1 (5 bases). Looked up from germline, CDR1 is SGHRS and CDR2 is YFSETQ. The CDR3 spans 14 residues. V was pared by 0 bases and J by 5 bases, with 12 bases between. The CDR3 here is CASSLESGADEQYF. CDR3 DNA: TGCGCCAGCAGCTTGGAATCTGGGGCCGACGAGCAGTACTTC.

This clone has just a few counts. The J gene is TRBJ1-5, the V gene TRBV7-9, with 7 bases fitting TRBD1. J lost 5 bases, V lost 5 bases, and 6 bases had no gene match. Germline-derived CDR1 and CDR2 are SEHNR and FQNEAQ (reference sequence). The CDR3 extends over 14 amino acids. In DNA form, the CDR3 reads TGTGCCAGCAGCGTGACAGGGTACGATCAGCCCCAGCATTTT. It is translated as CASSVTGYDQPQHF. Using reference TRBV7-9 and TRBJ1-5 for the parts outside the CDR3, the full variable domain is DTGVSQNPRHKITKRGQNVTFRCDPISEHNRLYWYRQTLGQGPEFLTYFQNEAQLEKSRLLSDRFSAERPKGSFSTLEIQRTEQGDSAMYLCASSVTGYDQPQHFGDGTRLSIL.

The chain is built from TRBV7-3 and TRBJ2-1; 7 bases map to TRBD1. The CDR3 consists of 21 residues. V trimming: 3 bases; J trimming: 2 bases; junction bases outside the gene matches: 22. Germline CDR1 and CDR2: SGHTA and FQGTGA. The CDR3 nucleotides read TGTGCCAGCAGCTTCCCCCCCTCCGGGACAGATAATCGAACCGCCTACAATGAGCAGTTCTTC. This gives the protein CASSFPPSGTDNRTAYNEQFF.

This chain connects TRBV7-9 to TRBJ1-1, with a tentative D call TRBD1 (6 bases). Deletions cut 5 bases from V and 4 bases from J, with 11 bases between. CDR1 and CDR2 from the germline V gene are SEHNR and FQNEAQ (reference sequence). The CDR3 loop spans 13 amino acids. The CDR3 spells CASSTQGPTEAFF. The CDR3 nucleotides are TGTGCCAGCAGCACTCAGGGGCCCACTGAAGCTTTCTTT.

The chain couples TRBV6-1 to TRBJ2-7, with D unresolved. Trimming shortened V by 2 bases and J by 3 bases, and 8 bases separated the two germline ends. Germline CDR1 MNHNS, CDR2 SASEGT. This CDR3 comprises 13 residues. CDR3 protein: CASSESSGYEQYF. The CDR3, as DNA: TGTGCCAGCAGTGAAAGTTCCGGCTACGAGCAGTACTTC.

Points on this clone: The sample contains more than one DNA sequence encoding this CDR3. The chain recombines TRBV11-2 with TRBJ2-3; D not resolved. V lost 3 bases and J lost 0, with 4 bases in between. Looked up from germline, CDR1 is SGHAT and CDR2 is FQNNGV. The CDR3 covers 13 residues. The chain's CDR3 is CASSFPSTDTQYF. DNA for the CDR3: TGTGCCAGCAGCTTCCCCAGCACAGATACGCAGTATTTT.

This sequence joins TRBV23-1 and TRBJ2-3, with D perhaps assigned TRBD1 or TRBD2 (6 bases each). TRBV23-1 is an ORF, with its function uncertain. The CDR3 length is 9 residues. Deletions cut 7 bases from V and 12 bases from J, with 8 bases between. The CDR3 sequence: CASKGGQYF. CDR3 sequence (DNA): TGCGCCAGCAAGGGGGGTCAGTATTTT.

The chain uses TRBV10-3 and TRBJ1-5; a possible D gene is TRBD1 (5 bases). The CDR3 has 14 residues. Germline assignment: CDR1 ENHRY and CDR2 SYGVKD. V was clipped by 3 bases and J by 2 bases, with 8 bases between them. CDR3 sequence: CAISEQVGNQPQHF. The CDR3, as DNA: TGTGCCATCAGTGAACAGGTCGGCAATCAGCCCCAGCATTTT.

This chain connects TRBV7-9 to TRBJ2-3; unclear D gene. The V end was cut by 6 bases, the J end by 4 bases, with 14 bases between. This CDR3 comprises 14 residues. The germline V gene encodes CDR1 SEHNR and CDR2 FQNEAQ (reference sequence). CDR3 coding DNA: TGTGCCAGCAGGGTGACTCATGGGGCAGATACGCAGTATTTT. Translation gives CASRVTHGADTQYF.

About this clone itself: This sample includes further DNA sequences coding for the same CDR3. The rearrangement joins TRBV7-9 to TRBJ2-1; D may be TRBD2 (5 bases). The germline V gene encodes CDR1 SEHNR and CDR2 FQNEAQ (reference sequence). Trimming left V 1 base short and J 3 bases short, with 7 bases between. This CDR3 has 14 residues. CDR3 nucleotide sequence: TGTGCCAGCAGCTTAGGAGGAGGCTACAATGAGCAGTTCTTC. Translating it yields CASSLGGGYNEQFF.

In its sample, this clone was seen a few times. For the CDR3, the DNA is TGTGCCAGCAGCCGGACTAGTAGCACAGATACGCAGTATTTT. This translates into CASSRTSSTDTQYF. The chain combines TRBV4-2 with TRBJ2-3; 7 bases match TRBD2. The CDR3 has 14 amino acids. Germline-derived CDR1 and CDR2 are LGHNA and YNFKEQ. Trimming cost V 4 bases and J 0 bases; bases outside gene matches: 1.

In its sample, this clone was seen a few times. This chain joins TRBV2 and TRBJ2-2, with D tentatively TRBD2 (6 bases). This CDR3 is 14 amino acids long. Germline-derived CDR1 and CDR2 are SNHLY and FYNNEI. Trimming left V 7 bases short and J 6 bases short, with 15 bases between. DNA of the CDR3: TGTGCCAGCAAAAGACTAGTTGGGTCCGGGGAGCTGTTTTTT. Its protein is CASKRLVGSGELFF.

CDR3 in DNA: TGTGCCAGCAGACCCGGGACAGTAAGTGGCAATCAGCCCCAGCATTTT. It translates to CASRPGTVSGNQPQHF. The J gene is TRBJ1-5, the V gene TRBV28; 7 bases align to TRBD1. Germline values: CDR1 MDHEN, CDR2 SYDVKM. The trim removed 6 bases at V and 2 bases at J, leaving 10 bases unmatched. CDR3 length: 16 amino acids.

This rearrangement joins TRBV5-6 to TRBJ2-1; no definite D call. Germline CDR1 SGHDT, CDR2 YYEEEE. This CDR3 has 13 amino acids. Trimming removed 4 bases at V and 6 bases at J, with 11 bases between. In nucleotides, the CDR3 is TGTGCCAGCAGCCTGGATACCACCAATGAGCAGTTCTTC. Protein: CASSLDTTNEQFF.

This clone has only a few counts. The chain links TRBV9 to TRBJ2-2; the D is unclear. V was pared by 1 base and J by 7 bases, with 11 bases between. Germline CDR1 reads SGDLS; CDR2 reads YYNGEE. The CDR3 loop spans 14 amino acids. CDR3 sequence reads: CASSVSSGVGELFF. The CDR3 nucleotides are TGTGCCAGCAGCGTATCGTCCGGCGTCGGGGAGCTGTTTTTT.